The 10 T cell receptor beta chains given below trace back to one sample, sequenced in a study of blood T cells in healthy people across ages. A J-beta primer mix and a sample-barcoded 5' primer were used in a second PCR of roughly 6 to 12 cycles. TCRdb re-called the 5' RACE reads with MiXCR, one entry per CDR3 protein. The sample has under 700,000 distinct CDR3 sequences; around 24% are singletons. The data also belong to a second study, concerning T cells of mothers and their children.

The sequenced sample was blood. These TCRs come from a boy aged 5-17 years in good health.

In this sample, this clonotype turned up a few times. This chain connects TRBV29-1 to TRBJ2-5; 8 nucleotides agree with TRBD2. The DNA matches TRBJ2-7 better at its end, which makes the J call doubtful. The CDR3 spans 14 residues. From germline, CDR1 is SQVTM and CDR2 ANQGSEA. The chain's CDR3 is CSAEWAGGGREQYF. The DNA of the CDR3 is TGCAGCGCCGAATGGGCGGGAGGAGGTCGCGAGCAGTACTTC.

CDR3 amino acids: CASTESSYNEQFF. The CDR3 DNA reads as TGTGCCAGCACCGAGAGCTCCTACAATGAGCAGTTCTTC. The chain uses TRBV12-3 or TRBV12-4 and TRBJ2-1; D uncertain. The V end lost 7 bases, the J end lost 0 bases, and 7 bases lay between the germline ends. The CDR3 has 13 amino acids.

CDR3 in amino acids: CASSYRTVGGMLFFGYTF. CDR3 sequence (DNA): TGTGCCAGCAGTTATAGGACAGTCGGGGGAATGTTATTCTTCGGCTACACCTTC. The chain combines TRBV6-6 with TRBJ1-2; D perhaps matches TRBD1 (6 bases). V was clipped by 3 bases and J by 8 bases, with 28 bases between them. Per the germline V gene, CDR1 is MNHNY and CDR2 is SVGAGI (reference sequence). This CDR3 spans 18 amino acids.

The chain combines TRBV7-9 with TRBJ1-1; TRBD1 agrees at 8 bases. This CDR3 contains 15 residues. V trimming: 5 bases; J trimming: 4 bases; junction bases outside the gene matches: 9. Germline CDR1 SEHNR, CDR2 FQNEAQ (reference sequence). CDR3 protein: CASSPGQGEITEAFF. As DNA, the CDR3 is TGTGCCAGCAGCCCAGGACAGGGTGAGATCACTGAAGCTTTCTTT.

The V gene is TRBV9, the J gene TRBJ2-1, with 7 nucleotides matching TRBD2. Germline lookup yields CDR1 SGDLS and CDR2 YYNGEE. This CDR3 has 16 residues. V shed 0 bases, J shed 4 bases, and the junction held 7 bases outside the gene matches. CDR3: CASSVATGRLYNEQFF. The CDR3 nucleotides read TGTGCCAGCAGCGTAGCTACCGGGAGGTTGTACAATGAGCAGTTCTTC.

This clonotype was counted between two and nine times. V usage is TRBV6-5 and J usage is TRBJ1-5; D unresolved. CDR3 length: 15 residues. CDR1 is MNHEY and CDR2 is SVGAGI in the germline V gene. Trimming took off 0 bases at V and 1 base at J, with 7 bases between the two ends. The CDR3 here is CASSYSIGSNQPQHF. CDR3 nucleotide sequence: TGTGCCAGCAGTTACTCGATTGGCAGCAATCAGCCCCAGCATTTT.

V and J are TRBV4-1 and TRBJ2-5; 7 nucleotides line up with TRBD2. The J call may be in error: the DNA end matches TRBJ2-7 better. This CDR3 is 13 amino acids long. Germline V gene data show CDR1 as MGHRA and CDR2 as YSYEKL. In DNA form, the CDR3 reads TGCGCCAGCAGCCAAGCACGGGGGGACGAGCAGTACTTC. Protein: CASSQARGDEQYF.

This clonotype was detected only once. This rearrangement joins TRBV7-2 to TRBJ2-2, with D perhaps TRBD2 (6 bases). The CDR3 is 15 residues long. Germline assignment: CDR1 SGHTA and CDR2 FQGNSA. The V end was cut by 1 base, the J end by 5 bases, with 11 bases between. CDR3 in DNA: TGTGCCAGCAGCTTAGTGGGCGCGGGAACCGGGGAGCTGTTTTTT. Its protein product is CASSLVGAGTGELFF.

This clonotype came up many times. This chain links TRBV28 with TRBJ1-2; possible D gene TRBD1, 5 bases. CDR3 length: 14 amino acids. V was clipped by 5 bases and J by 4 bases, with 14 bases between them. Germline V gene data show CDR1 as MDHEN and CDR2 as SYDVKM. The CDR3 loop reads CASSGSTVAYGYTF. In DNA form, the CDR3 reads TGTGCCAGCAGTGGCTCGACAGTGGCCTATGGCTACACCTTC.

This clonotype appeared a few times. One junction end does not reproduce the germline sequence, and a read error may be involved. V is TRBV7-7 and J is TRBJ2-2; D might be TRBD1 (6 bases). This CDR3 region has 15 residues. The germline V gene encodes CDR1 SSHAT and CDR2 FNYEAQ (reference sequence). The chain's CDR3 is CASSQGLGGSRELFF. The CDR3 bases are TGTGCTAGCAGCCAGGGCCTAGGGGGTTCCAGGGAGCTGTTTTTT.